This T cell receptor beta chain is drawn from a study of vaccination effects on CD4 cells after COVID-19. As regards this clone: Its specificity is not known.

After expansion with viral peptide pools in the ViraFEST assay, antigen-specific CD4+ T cells were sequenced. It was after roughly 11 days of culture that CD4+ T cells were isolated. In the vaccine recipients, nucleocapsid antibodies were negative and there was no prior SARS-CoV-2 infection. On day 3 and again on day 7, half the medium was replaced with IL-2 medium. Germline CDR1 is SGHNT and CDR2 is YYREEE (reference sequence). This CDR3 has 16 residues. With 4 bases removed from V and 0 bases from J, the gap between germline ends came to 17 bases. Clones were read by immunoSEQ multiplex PCR, and TCRdb kept only the in-frame ones, dropping some. The data contain more than 20,000 clones, about 74% of them seen just once; the ten biggest clones take up about 9.4%.

The clonotype comes from a human donor who received a COVID-19 vaccine. The genes are TRBV5-4 and TRBJ2-7; D is possibly TRBD2 (7 bases). Sequenced material: CD4+ T cells from PBMCs cultured with HCoV-NL63 spike peptides, taken before COVID-19 vaccination. CDR3: CASSGPEGGSSYEQYF. CDR3 DNA: TGTGCCAGCAGCGGGCCTGAGGGGGGGAGCTCCTACGAGCAGTACTTC.